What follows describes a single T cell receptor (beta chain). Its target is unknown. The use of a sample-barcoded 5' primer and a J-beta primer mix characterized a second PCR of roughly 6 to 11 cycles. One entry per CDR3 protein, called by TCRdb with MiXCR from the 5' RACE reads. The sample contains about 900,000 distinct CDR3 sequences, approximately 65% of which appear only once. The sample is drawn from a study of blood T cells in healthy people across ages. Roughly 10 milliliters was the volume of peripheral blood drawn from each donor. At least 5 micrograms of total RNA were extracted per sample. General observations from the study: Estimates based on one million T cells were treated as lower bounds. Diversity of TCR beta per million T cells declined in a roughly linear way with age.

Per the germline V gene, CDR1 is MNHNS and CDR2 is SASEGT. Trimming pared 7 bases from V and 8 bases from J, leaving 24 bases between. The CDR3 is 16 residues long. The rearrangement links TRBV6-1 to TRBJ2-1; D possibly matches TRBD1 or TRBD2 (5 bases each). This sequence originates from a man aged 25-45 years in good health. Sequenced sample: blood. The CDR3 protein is CASTARGPAARDEQFF. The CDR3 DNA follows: TGTGCCAGCACAGCGAGGGGTCCAGCGGCTCGAGATGAGCAGTTCTTC.